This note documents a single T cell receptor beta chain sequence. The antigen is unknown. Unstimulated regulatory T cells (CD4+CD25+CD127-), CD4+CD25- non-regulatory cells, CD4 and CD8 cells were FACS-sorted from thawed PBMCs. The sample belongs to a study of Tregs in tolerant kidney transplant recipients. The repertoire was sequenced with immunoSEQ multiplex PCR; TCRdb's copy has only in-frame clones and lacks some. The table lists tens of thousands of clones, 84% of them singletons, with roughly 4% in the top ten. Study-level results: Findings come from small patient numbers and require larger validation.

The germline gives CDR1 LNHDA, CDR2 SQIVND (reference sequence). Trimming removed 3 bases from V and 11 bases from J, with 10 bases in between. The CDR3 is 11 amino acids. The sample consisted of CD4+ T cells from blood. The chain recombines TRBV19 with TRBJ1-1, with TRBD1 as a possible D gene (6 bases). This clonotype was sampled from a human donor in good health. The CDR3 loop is CASSMGATAFF. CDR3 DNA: TGTGCCAGTAGTATGGGGGCGACGGCTTTCTTT.